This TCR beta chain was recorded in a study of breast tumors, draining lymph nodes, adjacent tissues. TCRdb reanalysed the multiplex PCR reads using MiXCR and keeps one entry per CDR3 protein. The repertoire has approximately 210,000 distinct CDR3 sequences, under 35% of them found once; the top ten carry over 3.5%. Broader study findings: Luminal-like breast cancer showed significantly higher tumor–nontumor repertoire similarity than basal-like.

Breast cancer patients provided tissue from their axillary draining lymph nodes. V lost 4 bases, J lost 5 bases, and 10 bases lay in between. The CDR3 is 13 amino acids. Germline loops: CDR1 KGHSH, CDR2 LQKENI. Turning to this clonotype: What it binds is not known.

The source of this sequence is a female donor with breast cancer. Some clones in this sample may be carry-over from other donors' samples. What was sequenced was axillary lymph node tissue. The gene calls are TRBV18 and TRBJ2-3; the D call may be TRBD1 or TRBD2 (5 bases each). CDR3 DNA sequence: TGTGCCAGCTCACATGGGGCGGGAGATACGCAGTATTTT. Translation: CASSHGAGDTQYF.